The 27 T cell receptor beta chains reported below all come from one sample, sequenced in a study of shared clonotypes between healthy human individuals. Data came from immunoSEQ multiplex PCR; TCRdb stores just in-frame clones and leaves some out. The repertoire holds about 480,000 clones, with 60% to 80% as singletons. What was sequenced was PBMCs. All receptors derive from a middle-aged woman in good health. Some clones in this sample may be carry-over from other donors' samples.

CDR3 bases: TGTGCCTGGAGTGTCGGAGGGAGCTTCGAAAAACTGTTTTTT. Its translation: CAWSVGGSFEKLFF. This chain joins TRBV30 and TRBJ1-4; D remains ambiguous. The CDR3 runs to 14 residues. Trimming took off 0 bases at V and 8 bases at J, with 13 bases between the two ends. Looked up from germline, CDR1 is GTSNPN and CDR2 is SVGIG (reference sequence).

As concerns this clone: This likely traces to a read error, being one base from a far larger clone. The V call is TRBV18, the J call TRBJ2-7, with 14 bases fitting TRBD2. The CDR3 sequence is 19 residues long. V was pared by 0 bases and J by 5 bases, with 12 bases of the junction left unmatched. The germline CDR1 and CDR2 sequences are KGHSH and LQKENI. This CDR3 is CASSPPCSGLAGDLNEQYF. CDR3 nucleotide sequence: TGTGCCAGCTCACCACCCTGCTCGGGACTAGCGGGAGATTTGAACGAGCAGTACTTC.

This clone was found a few times. The V and J genes are TRBV15 and TRBJ2-2; TRBD2 agrees at 7 bases. Germline assignment: CDR1 LNHNV and CDR2 YYDKDF (reference sequence). V shed 2 bases and J 3 bases; nucleotides not matched to a gene: 6. The CDR3 spans 16 residues. The CDR3 DNA reads as TGTGCCACCAGCAGATCGCTGCGGGGGTACACCGGGGAGCTGTTTTTT. This codes for CATSRSLRGYTGELFF.

The rearrangement uses TRBV4-1 and TRBJ2-2; 10 nucleotides align to TRBD2. The CDR3 runs 15 residues. Germline-derived CDR1 and CDR2 are MGHRA and YSYEKL. Trimming removed 8 bases from V and 3 bases from J; junction bases left unmatched: 6. CDR3 region: CASARTSGDTGELFF. The CDR3 nucleotides are TGCGCCAGCGCTCGGACTAGCGGAGACACCGGGGAGCTGTTTTTT.

This rearrangement joins TRBV19 to TRBJ2-1, with D possibly matching TRBD1 (5 bases). CDR1 and CDR2 from the germline V gene are LNHDA and SQIVND (reference sequence). The length of the CDR3 is 13 residues. V was pared by 8 bases and J by 3 bases, with 11 bases between. CDR3: CASRRVGYNEQFF. CDR3 nucleotides: TGTGCCAGTCGCAGGGTGGGCTACAATGAGCAGTTCTTC.

The V gene is TRBV7-8, the J gene TRBJ1-1; D is unclear. The V end lost 4 bases, the J end lost 3 bases, and 18 bases lay between the germline ends. The length of the CDR3 is 16 residues. From germline, CDR1 is SGHVS and CDR2 FQNEAQ. The CDR3 protein is CASSSPEWIRDTEAFF. In nucleotides, the CDR3 is TGTGCCAGCAGCTCCCCTGAGTGGATTCGGGACACTGAAGCTTTCTTT.

There are a few counts of this clone. The V and J genes are TRBV5-1 and TRBJ2-7, with D possibly being TRBD1 (6 bases). CDR3 length: 14 residues. CDR1 and CDR2 from the germline V gene are SGHRS and YFSETQ. Trimming took off 0 bases at V and 3 bases at J, with 10 bases between the two ends. CDR3 sequence: CASSLDGRGYEQYF. DNA for the CDR3: TGCGCCAGCAGCTTGGATGGCAGGGGCTACGAGCAGTACTTC.

The chain joins TRBV18 to TRBJ2-1, with D tentatively TRBD1 (6 bases). The CDR3 is 14 residues long. Germline values: CDR1 KGHSH, CDR2 LQKENI. The ends were cut back, 3 bases at V and 6 bases at J, with 12 bases in the middle. The CDR3, as DNA: TGTGCCAGCTCACCCCAAACAGGGTCCAATGAGCAGTTCTTC. Translation: CASSPQTGSNEQFF.

The chain combines TRBV9 with TRBJ2-1; D gene uncertain. The CDR3 runs to 16 residues. Trimming left V 2 bases short and J 0 bases short, with 12 bases between. The germline gives CDR1 SGDLS, CDR2 YYNGEE. This CDR3 reads CASSVTGESSYNEQFF. DNA for the CDR3: TGTGCCAGCAGCGTCACTGGCGAAAGCTCCTACAATGAGCAGTTCTTC.

The chain uses TRBV15 and TRBJ2-1; D ambiguous. V lost 5 bases to trimming and J lost 10 bases, with 12 bases between them. The CDR3 is 12 residues long. Per germline, CDR1 LNHNV and CDR2 YYDKDF (reference sequence). The CDR3 DNA follows: TGTGCCACCAGCCTCCGGGCCAAGGAGCAGTTCTTC. Residues: CATSLRAKEQFF. Full variable domain (missing parts from reference TRBV15 and TRBJ2-1): DAMVIQNPRYQVTQFGKPVTLSCSQTLNHNVMYWYQQKSSQAPKLLFHYYDKDFNNEADTPDNFQSRRPNTSFCFLDIRSPGLGDTAMYLCATSLRAKEQFFGPGTRLTVL.

This chain uses TRBV7-9 with TRBJ2-5; D not certain. Trimming shortened V by 1 base and J by 1 base, and 7 bases separated the two germline ends. This CDR3 comprises 14 residues. Looked up from germline, CDR1 is SEHNR and CDR2 is FQNEAQ (reference sequence). CDR3: CASSLGVIQETQYF. CDR3 coding DNA: TGTGCCAGCAGCTTAGGGGTCATCCAAGAGACCCAGTACTTC.

The chain links TRBV5-1 to TRBJ1-1; D possibly corresponds to TRBD1 (5 bases). Germline V CDR1 and CDR2: SGHRS, YFSETQ. This CDR3 contains 14 residues. The germline V and J ends were trimmed by 2 bases and 3 bases, with 11 bases remaining between them. CDR3 bases: TGCGCCAGCAGCTTAGGGGCCCTAGACACTGAAGCTTTCTTT. It specifies CASSLGALDTEAFF.

This sequence joins TRBV11-2 and TRBJ2-7; the D gene is possibly TRBD2 (6 bases). The CDR3 runs to 14 residues. V lost 7 bases and J lost 6, with 19 bases in between. Germline lookup yields CDR1 SGHAT and CDR2 FQNNGV. CDR3 bases: TGTGCCAGCACCGTAGTGGGGGGTGCCGGCGAGCAGTACTTC. It specifies CASTVVGGAGEQYF.

The chain couples TRBV30 to TRBJ2-1, with a weak D call TRBD1 (6 bases). The V end was cut by 3 bases, the J end by 1 base, with 19 bases between. Per germline, CDR1 GTSNPN and CDR2 SVGIG (reference sequence). The CDR3 runs to 17 residues. The CDR3 coding sequence is TGTGCCTGGAGCGAGGGTGTTCGCAGGGGTTCCTACAATGAGCAGTTCTTC. Its protein product is CAWSEGVRRGSYNEQFF.

The J gene is TRBJ2-7, the V gene TRBV5-4, with 7 nucleotides matching TRBD2. V was pared by 0 bases and J by 2 bases, with 5 bases of the junction left unmatched. Germline V gives CDR1 SGHNT, CDR2 YYREEE (reference sequence). The CDR3 consists of 15 residues. The CDR3 is CASSLALAGAYEQYF. For the CDR3, the DNA is TGTGCCAGCAGCTTGGCTCTTGCGGGAGCCTACGAGCAGTACTTC.

The chain combines TRBV5-6 with TRBJ2-1; D possibly uses TRBD1 or TRBD2 (5 bases each). V lost 4 bases and J 7 bases, leaving 12 bases between the germline ends. This CDR3 has 13 amino acids. Per germline, CDR1 SGHDT and CDR2 YYEEEE. CDR3 sequence: CASSQSWGNEQFF. In DNA form, the CDR3 reads TGTGCCAGCAGCCAGAGTTGGGGGAATGAGCAGTTCTTC.

This clone was detected only once. The chain has TRBV5-1 and TRBJ1-1; maybe TRBD1 (5 bases). Trimming took 0 bases from V and 3 from J, leaving 15 bases between them. CDR1 SGHRS and CDR2 YFSETQ come from the germline V gene. This CDR3 is built from 16 residues. The CDR3: CASSLAGGRADTEAFF. As DNA, the CDR3 is TGCGCCAGCAGCTTGGCCGGAGGCAGGGCAGACACTGAAGCTTTCTTT.

The chain links TRBV19 to TRBJ1-4; D not resolved. There are 14 residues in the CDR3. Germline lookup yields CDR1 LNHDA and CDR2 SQIVND (reference sequence). V was clipped by 1 base and J by 3 bases, with 6 bases between them. The CDR3 reads CASSIGRSNEKLFF. For the CDR3, the DNA is TGTGCCAGTAGTATAGGCAGGTCTAATGAAAAACTGTTTTTT.

This chain joins TRBV25-1 and TRBJ1-4; 12 bases fit TRBD1. Germline V lookup: CDR1 MGHDK, CDR2 SYGVNS. The CDR3 consists of 17 residues. With 1 base clipped from V and 11 bases from J, the junction kept 11 bases outside the gene matches. CDR3 nucleotides: TGTGCCAGCAGTGAATCCGGGACAGGGGGCGGCACGGTTAAACTGTTTTTT. Translating gives CASSESGTGGGTVKLFF. Complete variable domain (other parts from reference TRBV25-1 and TRBJ1-4): EADIYQTPRYLVIGTGKKITLECSQTMGHDKMYWYQQDPGMELHLIHYSYGVNSTEKGDLSSESTVSRIRTEHFPLTLESARPSHTSQYLCASSESGTGGGTVKLFFGSGTQLSVL.

The chain is built from TRBV15 and TRBJ2-2, with D possibly matching TRBD1 (5 bases). The V gene's germline CDR1 is LNHNV and CDR2 YYDKDF (reference sequence). V was pared by 0 bases and J by 10 bases, with 12 bases between. The CDR3 loop spans 14 amino acids. Written as DNA, the CDR3 is TGTGCCACCAGCAGAGATACCAGGGCAGAGGAGCTGTTTTTT. It is translated as CATSRDTRAEELFF.

V and J are TRBV28 and TRBJ2-7; 11 bases line up with TRBD2. The junction had 3 bases not matched to a gene; V was cut back by 6 bases and J by 2 bases. The CDR3 is made up of 14 amino acids. Germline V gives CDR1 MDHEN, CDR2 SYDVKM. CDR3 in DNA: TGTGCCAGCAGCGGGACTAGCGGCCCCTACGAGCAGTACTTC. Translating it yields CASSGTSGPYEQYF.

The gene calls are TRBV15 and TRBJ2-3; D may be TRBD1 or TRBD2 (5 bases each). The CDR3 is made up of 15 amino acids. Germline CDR1 reads LNHNV; CDR2 reads YYDKDF (reference sequence). V shed 1 base and J shed 4 bases, with 12 bases lying between them. Here the CDR3 DNA reads TGTGCCACCAGCAGAGGCGCCGGGACCTCAGATACGCAGTATTTT. Protein: CATSRGAGTSDTQYF.

This clone was picked up a small number of times. V gene TRBV5-6 combines with J gene TRBJ2-2; tentatively, D is TRBD2 (6 bases). Trimming removed 0 bases from V and 2 bases from J, with 17 bases in between. Germline V gene sequence: CDR1 SGHDT, CDR2 YYEEEE. The CDR3 has 18 residues. The CDR3 loop reads CASSLGGMFSGNTGELFF. CDR3 coding DNA: TGTGCCAGCAGCTTGGGAGGGATGTTTAGCGGAAACACCGGGGAGCTGTTTTTT.

This chain links TRBV7-8 with TRBJ2-7; TRBD1 or TRBD2 may be the D gene (5 bases each). From germline, CDR1 is SGHVS and CDR2 FQNEAQ. CDR3 length: 15 residues. The germline V and J ends were trimmed by 3 bases and 6 bases, with 18 bases remaining between them. The CDR3 coding sequence is TGTGCCAGCAGCTTTGCTACGGGACCCGCTTTCGAGCAGTACTTC. As protein: CASSFATGPAFEQYF.

The chain has TRBV15 and TRBJ2-1; D perhaps matches TRBD1 (5 bases). This CDR3 has 14 residues. The germline V gene has CDR1 LNHNV and CDR2 YYDKDF (reference sequence). Deletions cut 4 bases from V and 7 bases from J, with 14 bases between. CDR3 nucleotides: TGTGCCACCAGCAACCGAAGACAGTTAAATGAGCAGTTCTTC. It translates to CATSNRRQLNEQFF. Complete variable domain (other parts from reference TRBV15 and TRBJ2-1): DAMVIQNPRYQVTQFGKPVTLSCSQTLNHNVMYWYQQKSSQAPKLLFHYYDKDFNNEADTPDNFQSRRPNTSFCFLDIRSPGLGDTAMYLCATSNRRQLNEQFFGPGTRLTVL.

The chain combines TRBV27 with TRBJ1-2; weak D call: TRBD1 (6 bases). V shed 6 bases and J shed 0 bases, with 26 bases lying between them. CDR1 is MNHEY and CDR2 is SMNVEV in the germline V gene (reference sequence). The CDR3 runs 19 residues. CDR3 protein: CASSFLVQGRGKANYGYTF. CDR3 bases: TGTGCCAGCAGCTTCCTTGTACAGGGAAGGGGTAAAGCTAACTATGGCTACACCTTC.

The chain uses TRBV6-4 and TRBJ2-3, with 10 bases fitting TRBD2. Germline V lookup: CDR1 MRHNA, CDR2 SNTAGT. The CDR3 is 15 amino acids. V lost 4 bases and J lost 6; bases outside the gene matches: 7. CDR3 coding DNA: TGTGCCAGCAGTGCTAGCGGGAGCTCAGTGGATACGCAGTATTTT. Protein: CASSASGSSVDTQYF.